The present T cell receptor (beta chain) was sequenced within a study of T-cell reconstitution after alpha-beta-depleted transplantation in children. V was clipped by 4 bases and J by 0 bases, with 7 bases between them. The CDR3 is made up of 13 amino acids. Germline V gives CDR1 SQVTM, CDR2 ANQGSEA. Construction of the TCRbeta library involved unique molecular identifiers. In TCRdb, the PCR reads were re-called with MiXCR into one record per CDR3 protein. The sample lists 250,000 to 400,000 distinct CDR3 sequences, 23% seen once, with approximately 11% in the top ten. Findings and caveats of the study: Most T-cell counts and diversity one year after the transplant came from T cells that were newly produced. After transplant, at about two months, alpha-beta T cells were reportedly derived from several hundred expanded graft clones. The high TCRbeta diversity at day 60 in some patients came from surviving recipient T cells and thymic progenitors.

This clonotype was counted a few times. Its antigen remains unknown. The sequence came from a male patient younger than 18 who had a stem cell transplant for acute lymphoblastic leukemia, so the T cells may come from the graft donor. The chain employs TRBV29-1 and TRBJ1-3; weak D call: TRBD1 (6 bases). The specimen comprised PBMCs, mostly from graft donor cells, sampled 180 days after TCRalphabeta/CD19-depleted stem cell transplant. The CDR3 DNA reads as TGCAGCGTTGGACAGGCCTCTGGAAACACCATATATTTT. It encodes CSVGQASGNTIYF.